This T cell receptor beta chain is drawn from a study of T cells after yellow fever vaccination. Looking at the study overall: SMART-Seq v4 Ultra Low Input served to prepare low-cell-number fractions.

The CDR3 contains 16 residues. CDR1 is SGHTA and CDR2 is FQGNSA in the germline V gene. V was trimmed by 1 base and J by 6 bases, leaving 16 bases between them. This clonotype was recorded a few times. TCRdb independently ran MiXCR on the 5' RACE reads; one entry per CDR3 protein. The sample contains approximately 610,000 distinct CDR3 sequences, around 17% of which appear only once. This chain joins TRBV7-2 and TRBJ2-1; the D gene could be TRBD1 or TRBD2 (5 bases each). The sequences come from PBMCs, collected about 5 days after the first yellow fever vaccination. The clonotype originates from a man in his late teens or twenties who received the YFV17D yellow fever vaccine. Here the CDR3 DNA reads TGTGCCAGCAGCTTAGTGGGACCAACGGCGACCAATGAGCAGTTCTTC. Translation gives CASSLVGPTATNEQFF.